The next 9 T cell receptor beta chains were all read from a single sample in a study of PD-1 blockade in classical Hodgkin lymphoma. Assay used: immunoSEQ multiplex PCR; TCRdb lists only in-frame clones, some missing. The repertoire consists of around 99,000 clones, with roughly 79% occurring once and the leading ten covering around 17%. Relapse was seen in all patients after autologous stem cell transplantation, and brentuximab vedotin exposure was variable. The material sequenced was peripheral blood mononuclear cells (PBMCs), taken before the second cycle of nivolumab. Source of these receptors: a human donor with classical Hodgkin lymphoma.

The V call is TRBV6-5, the J call TRBJ1-1; 7 bases agree with TRBD1. This CDR3 has 14 amino acids. V shed 4 bases and J 0 bases; nucleotides not matched to a gene: 2. Germline loops: CDR1 MNHEY, CDR2 SVGAGI. The CDR3 protein is CASSSGQLNTEAFF. CDR3 nucleotide sequence: TGTGCCAGCAGTTCGGGACAGCTGAACACTGAAGCTTTCTTT.

The chain is built from TRBV7-6 and TRBJ2-1; 9 bases are shared with TRBD1. The trim removed 4 bases at V and 2 bases at J, leaving 3 bases unmatched. The CDR3 length is 15 residues. Germline values: CDR1 SGHVS, CDR2 FNYEAQ. The CDR3 DNA reads as TGTGCCAGCAGCTACGGGACAGGGACCTACAATGAGCAGTTCTTC. Protein product: CASSYGTGTYNEQFF.

The rearrangement links TRBV6-1 to TRBJ2-7; 13 bases map to TRBD2. CDR3 length: 19 amino acids. The V segment lost 4 bases and the J segment 1 base; nucleotides outside the gene matches: 13. The germline gives CDR1 MNHNS, CDR2 SASEGT. The CDR3 protein is CASSGGLAGVGSRSYEQYF. The DNA of the CDR3 is TGTGCCAGCAGTGGTGGACTAGCGGGAGTGGGAAGTAGATCCTACGAGCAGTACTTC.

The gene calls are TRBV7-2 and TRBJ1-2, with D possibly being TRBD1 (6 bases). This CDR3 spans 14 amino acids. Per the germline V gene, CDR1 is SGHTA and CDR2 is FQGNSA. Trimming removed 5 bases at V and 8 bases at J, with 18 bases between. CDR3 region: CASSPLQGLGGYTF. The CDR3 DNA reads as TGTGCCAGCAGCCCACTACAGGGCCTAGGGGGCTACACCTTC.

The V call is TRBV6-4, the J call TRBJ2-7; D possibly corresponds to TRBD1 (6 bases). Germline lookup yields CDR1 MRHNA and CDR2 SNTAGT. This CDR3 has 15 amino acids. Trimming left V 5 bases short and J 1 base short, with 15 bases between. CDR3 sequence (DNA): TGTGCCAGCAGTCCCCCCCCAGGGGCGTCCTACGAGCAGTACTTC. Protein sequence: CASSPPPGASYEQYF.

This clone has a handful of counts. This chain links TRBV6-5 with TRBJ2-5; tentatively, D is TRBD1 or TRBD2 (5 bases each). Trimming pared 3 bases from V and 2 bases from J, leaving 13 bases between. Germline CDR1 and CDR2: MNHEY and SVGAGI. This CDR3 comprises 15 residues. The DNA for the CDR3 is TGTGCCAGCAGTTATCTCGGAGAGGGGCAAGAGACCCAGTACTTC. Protein sequence: CASSYLGEGQETQYF.

J is TRBJ1-5 and V is TRBV27; D call uncertain. Germline V gene sequence: CDR1 MNHEY, CDR2 SMNVEV (reference sequence). The CDR3 runs 13 residues. The germline V and J ends were trimmed by 2 bases and 4 bases, with 6 bases remaining between them. For the CDR3, the DNA is TGTGCCAGCAGTTTAACACTTAATCAGCCCCAGCATTTT. Its translation: CASSLTLNQPQHF.

The chain joins TRBV5-1 to TRBJ2-7; 10 nucleotides match TRBD2. CDR1 SGHRS and CDR2 YFSETQ come from the germline V gene. The trim removed 4 bases at V and 2 bases at J, leaving 6 bases unmatched. The length of the CDR3 is 15 residues. This chain's CDR3 is CASSTRTSGPYEQYF. CDR3 coding DNA: TGCGCCAGCAGCACCCGGACTAGCGGCCCCTACGAGCAGTACTTC. Together with reference TRBV5-1 and TRBJ2-7, the CDR3 gives the full variable domain: KAGVTQTPRYLIKTRGQQVTLSCSPISGHRSVSWYQQTPGQGLQFLFEYFSETQRNKGNFPGRFSGRQFSNSRSEMNVSTLELGDSALYLCASSTRTSGPYEQYFGPGTRLTVT.

This clone appeared once. This chain uses TRBV2 with TRBJ2-1; D ambiguous. The CDR3 runs 12 residues. V lost 7 bases and J lost 9, with 13 bases in between. CDR1 is SNHLY and CDR2 is FYNNEI in the germline V gene. The CDR3, as DNA: TGTGCCAGCACTCAGGAGTTCGGTGAGCAGTTCTTC. Amino acids: CASTQEFGEQFF.